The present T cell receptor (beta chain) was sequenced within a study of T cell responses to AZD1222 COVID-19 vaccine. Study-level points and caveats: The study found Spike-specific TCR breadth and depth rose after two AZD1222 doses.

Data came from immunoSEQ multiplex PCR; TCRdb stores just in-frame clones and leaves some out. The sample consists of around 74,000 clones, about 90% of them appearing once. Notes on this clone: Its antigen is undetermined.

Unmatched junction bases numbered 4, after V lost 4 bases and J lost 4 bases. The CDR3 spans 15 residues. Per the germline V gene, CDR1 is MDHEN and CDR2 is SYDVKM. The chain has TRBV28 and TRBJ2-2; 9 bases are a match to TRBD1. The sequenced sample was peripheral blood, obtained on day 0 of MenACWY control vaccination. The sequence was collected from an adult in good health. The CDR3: CASSSGQGGTGELFF. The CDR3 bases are TGTGCCAGCAGTTCGGGACAGGGTGGCACCGGGGAGCTGTTTTTT.